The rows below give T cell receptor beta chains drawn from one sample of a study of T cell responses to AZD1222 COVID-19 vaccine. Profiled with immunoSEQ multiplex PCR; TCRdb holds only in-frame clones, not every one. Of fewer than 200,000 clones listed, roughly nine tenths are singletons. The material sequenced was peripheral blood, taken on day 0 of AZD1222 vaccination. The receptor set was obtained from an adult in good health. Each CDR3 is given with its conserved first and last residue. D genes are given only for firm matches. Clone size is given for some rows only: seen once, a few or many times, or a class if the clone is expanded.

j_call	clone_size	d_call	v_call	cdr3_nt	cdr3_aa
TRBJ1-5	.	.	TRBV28	TGTGCCAGCAGCAATTTGGGGGGCCATCAGCCCCAGCATTTT	CASSNLGGHQPQHF
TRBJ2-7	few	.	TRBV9	TGTGCCAGCAGCGTAGGGTCCCACCTCTCCTACGAGCAGTACTTC	CASSVGSHLSYEQYF
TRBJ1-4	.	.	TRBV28	TGTGCCAGCAGTTTAGAAATGGGGCTGTTTTTT	CASSLEMGLFF
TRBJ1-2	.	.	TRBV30	TGTGCCTGGTCCTCCGGTAACTATGGCTACACCTTC	CAWSSGNYGYTF
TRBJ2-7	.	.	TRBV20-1	TGCAGTGCTAGTAATGTCCTATCCGAGCAGTACTTC	CSASNVLSEQYF
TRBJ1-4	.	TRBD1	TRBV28	TGTGCCAGCAGTTCGATTGGACAGGGGAGTAATGAAAAACTGTTTTTT	CASSSIGQGSNEKLFF
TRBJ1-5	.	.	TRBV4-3	TGCGCCAGCAGCCAAGGGCTCAATCAGCCCCAGCATTTT	CASSQGLNQPQHF
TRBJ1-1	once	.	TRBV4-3	TGCGCCAGCAGCCATGACAGCCTGAACACTGAAGCTTTCTTT	CASSHDSLNTEAFF
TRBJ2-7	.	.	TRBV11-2	TGTGCCAGCAGCTTAGGGGGAACCATTTGGCTCTACGAGCAGTACTTC	CASSLGGTIWLYEQYF
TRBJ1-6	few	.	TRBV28	TGTGCCAGCAGCATCCCAGGGACACCCCTCCACTTT	CASSIPGTPLHF
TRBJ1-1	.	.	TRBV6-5	TGTGCCAGCAGTTCGAAGAACACAGAGAACACTGAAGCTTTCTTT	CASSSKNTENTEAFF
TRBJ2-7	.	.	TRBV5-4	TGTGCCAGCAGCTTGGTAGGCGAGCAGTACTTC	CASSLVGEQYF
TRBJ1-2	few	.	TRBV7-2	TGTGCCAGCAGCTTAGTCCCCAAGGGGGAAGGCTACACCTTC	CASSLVPKGEGYTF
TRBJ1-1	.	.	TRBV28	TGTGCCAGCAGTTTACGCAGACAGAACACTGAAGCTTTCTTT	CASSLRRQNTEAFF
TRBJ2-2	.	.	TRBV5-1	TGCGCCAGCAATATTGGCGGGACGAACACCGGGGAGCTGTTTTTT	CASNIGGTNTGELFF
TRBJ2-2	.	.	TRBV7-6	TGTGCCAGCAGCCCCACCGAGTTCGGGGAGCTGTTTTTT	CASSPTEFGELFF
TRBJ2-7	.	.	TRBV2	TGTGCCAGCAGTGTATCGGGCAGGTCGCCCTACGAGCAGTACTTC	CASSVSGRSPYEQYF
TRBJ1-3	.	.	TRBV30	TGTGCCTGGAGTGGAGGGAGTCTTTGGCATTTT	CAWSGGSLWHF
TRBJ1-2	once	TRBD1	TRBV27	TGTGCCAGCAGTTTCCGAACGGACAGGAGGGATGGCTACACCTTC	CASSFRTDRRDGYTF
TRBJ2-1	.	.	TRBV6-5	TGTGCCAGCAGTTCGGACGGTCTCAATGAGCAGTTCTTC	CASSSDGLNEQFF
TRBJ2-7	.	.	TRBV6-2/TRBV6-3	TGTGCCAGCAGTCACGCACAGGGTTTCCACGAGCAGTACTTC	CASSHAQGFHEQYF
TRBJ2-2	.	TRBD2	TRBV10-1	TGCGCCAGCAGAGGACTAGCGCACGGGGAGCTGTTTTTT	CASRGLAHGELFF
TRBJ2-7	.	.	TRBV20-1	TGCAGTGCTAGTAGGGATATTAGCTACGAGCAGTACTTC	CSASRDISYEQYF
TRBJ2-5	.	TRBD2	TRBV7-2	TGTGCCAGCAGCTTAGTCGGGACTAGCGGGGATCTTCAAGAGACCCAGTACTTC	CASSLVGTSGDLQETQYF
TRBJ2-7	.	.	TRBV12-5	TGTGCTAGTGGTTTGGTCCTGGGCCACAAGTACTTC	CASGLVLGHKYF
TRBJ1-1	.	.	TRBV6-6	TGTGCCAGCCACAGAACTCGTCAGCGGAACACTGAAGCTTTCTTT	CASHRTRQRNTEAFF
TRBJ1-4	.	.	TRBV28	TGTGCCAGCAGTTTAGTCAGGACTAATGAAAAACTGTTTTTT	CASSLVRTNEKLFF
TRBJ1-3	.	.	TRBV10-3	TGTGCCATCAGTGAGCAGAACTCTGGAAACACCATATATTTT	CAISEQNSGNTIYF
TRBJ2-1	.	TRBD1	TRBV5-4	TGTGCCAGCAGCTTATGGGACAGTCACTACAATGAGCAGTTCTTC	CASSLWDSHYNEQFF
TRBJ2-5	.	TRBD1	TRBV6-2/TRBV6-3	TGTGCCAGCAGTTACTCGAGACAGGGTCCCAGAGTCGATTTCCAAGAGACCCAGTACTTC	CASSYSRQGPRVDFQETQYF
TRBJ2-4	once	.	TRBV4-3	TGCGCCAGCAGCCAAGACCGGGCCTCAAGTGATCTAGCCAAAAACATTCAGTACTTC	CASSQDRASSDLAKNIQYF
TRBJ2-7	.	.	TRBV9	TGTGCCAGCAGCGTAGGAGGGACGGAGACCTACGAGCAGTACTTC	CASSVGGTETYEQYF
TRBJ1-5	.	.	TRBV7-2	TGTGCCAGCAGCTTATTCCAGGGGCATCAGCCCCAGCATTTT	CASSLFQGHQPQHF
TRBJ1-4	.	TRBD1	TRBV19	TGTGCCAGTAGTATCTTCGGACAGGGAGATGAAAAACTGTTTTTT	CASSIFGQGDEKLFF
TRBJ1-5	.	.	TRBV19	TGTGCCAGTAGTATAGAAGTCAGCCTTGGTCAGCCCCAGCATTTT	CASSIEVSLGQPQHF
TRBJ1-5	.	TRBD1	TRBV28	TGTGCCAGCACTGCCGGGACAGGGGGTAAGCCCCAGCATTTT	CASTAGTGGKPQHF
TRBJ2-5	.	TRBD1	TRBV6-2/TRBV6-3	TGTGCCAGCAGCAAACCGGGACAGGCATTTACGGAGACCCAGTACTTC	CASSKPGQAFTETQYF
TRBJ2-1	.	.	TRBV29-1	TGCAGCGTTGAGGGTGGGGGCTTAGACAATGAGCAGTTCTTC	CSVEGGGLDNEQFF
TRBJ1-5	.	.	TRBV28	TGTGCCAGCAGTTCGGACACAGGATTTCAGCCCCAGCATTTT	CASSSDTGFQPQHF
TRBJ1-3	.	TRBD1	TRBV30	TGTGCCTGGAGTCACAGGGGGCGCGCCCACACCATATATTTT	CAWSHRGRAHTIYF
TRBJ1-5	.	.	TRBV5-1	TGCGCCAGCAGCTTGGGAAATACGAGACAGTATAGCAATCAGCCCCAGCATTTT	CASSLGNTRQYSNQPQHF
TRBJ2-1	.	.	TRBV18	TGTGCCAGCTCAATCGTCGGAGGGGCCAATGAGCAGTTCTTC	CASSIVGGANEQFF
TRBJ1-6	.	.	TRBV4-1	TGCGCCAGCAGCCAAGATCGGGAGGCCGTTAGCTCCTATAATTCACCCCTCCACTTT	CASSQDREAVSSYNSPLHF
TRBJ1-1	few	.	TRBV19	TGTGCCAGTAGCAATAAGGGGAGATACACTGAAGCTTTCTTT	CASSNKGRYTEAFF
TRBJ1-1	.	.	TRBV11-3	TGTGCCAGCAGCTCAGGGGCGGGGAACACTGAAGCTTTCTTT	CASSSGAGNTEAFF
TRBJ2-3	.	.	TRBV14	TGTGCCAGCAGCCAAGAATCCGGCTCATGGAGCACAGATACGCAGTATTTT	CASSQESGSWSTDTQYF
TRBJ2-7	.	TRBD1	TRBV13	TGTGCCAGCAGCTTCTCGAGCAGGGACAGGGAATCCTACGAGCAGTACTTC	CASSFSSRDRESYEQYF
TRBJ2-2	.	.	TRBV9	TGTGCCAGCAGCGTAGCTGGACCCGGGGAGCTGTTTTTT	CASSVAGPGELFF
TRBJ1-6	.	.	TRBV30	TGTGCCTGGAGTGCCACCAGGGGAAATTCACCCCTCCACTTT	CAWSATRGNSPLHF
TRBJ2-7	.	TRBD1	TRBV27	TGTGCCAGCAGCATAGGGACAGGGAACTACGAGCAGTACTTC	CASSIGTGNYEQYF
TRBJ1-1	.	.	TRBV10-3	TGTGCCATCAGGACCGCCGTAGAGGACACTGAAGCTTTCTTT	CAIRTAVEDTEAFF
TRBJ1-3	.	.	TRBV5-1	TGCGCCAGCAGCTTGGGGGAGAATGGAAACACCATATATTTT	CASSLGENGNTIYF
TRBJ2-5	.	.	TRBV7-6	TGTGCCAGCAGGGCGATACCATGGCGGGAGACCCAGTACTTC	CASRAIPWRETQYF
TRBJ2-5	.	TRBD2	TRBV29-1	TGCAGCGTTGATAGTAGCGGGGGAACGAAGTACCAAGAGACCCAGTACTTC	CSVDSSGGTKYQETQYF
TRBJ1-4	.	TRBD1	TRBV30	TGTGCCTGGAGCGCCGGGACAGGGCGAATAACTAATGAAAAACTGTTTTTT	CAWSAGTGRITNEKLFF
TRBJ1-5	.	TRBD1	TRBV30	TGTGCCTGGAGCCCCGCTTGGACAGGGGGTTATAGCAATCAGCCCCAGCATTTT	CAWSPAWTGGYSNQPQHF
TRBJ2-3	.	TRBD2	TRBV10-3	TGTGCCATCAGTGAGTCGAGATCAACATCGCCTAGCGGGATCGGGACAGATACGCAGTATTTT	CAISESRSTSPSGIGTDTQYF
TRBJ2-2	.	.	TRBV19	TGTGCCAGTAGTATCAGGGGATGGGCCGGGGAGCTGTTTTTT	CASSIRGWAGELFF